Following are 22 T cell receptor beta chains from one sample sequenced in a study of blood T cell repertoires in COVID-19. Measured with immunoSEQ multiplex PCR; TCRdb has only the in-frame clones, and not every one. The data hold approximately 72,000 clones, with more than 80% observed a single time. Sequenced: peripheral blood. All receptors derive from a woman aged 80 or over with active or convalescent COVID-19.

The V and J genes are TRBV7-9 and TRBJ2-5; 13 nucleotides agree with TRBD2. The CDR3 totals 18 residues. The V and J ends lost 4 bases and 7 bases, in that order; junction bases with no gene match: 15. CDR1 SEHNR and CDR2 FQNEAQ come from the germline V gene (reference sequence). The DNA of the CDR3 is TGTGCCAGCAGCTACAGACTAGCGGGGGGAACCCTGGGTGGGACCCAGTACTTC. Translating it yields CASSYRLAGGTLGGTQYF.

The chain couples TRBV3-1 (or the pseudogene TRBV3-2) to TRBJ2-5, with 10 bases that match TRBD2. The length of the CDR3 is 17 residues. V shed 0 bases and J 5 bases; nucleotides not matched to a gene: 9. The germline CDR1 and CDR2 sequences are LGHDT and YNNKEL (reference sequence). CDR3 sequence (DNA): TGTGCCAGCAGCCAAGAGTCCAGCGGGGGGGCGGGGGAGACCCAGTACTTC. This encodes CASSQESSGGAGETQYF.

J is TRBJ2-1 and V is TRBV7-2; 8 nucleotides line up with TRBD2. CDR3 length: 19 residues. In germline, CDR1 is SGHTA, CDR2 FQGNSA. The J segment lost 7 bases and the V segment lost 4 bases, leaving 21 bases of the junction unmatched. CDR3 bases: TGTGCCAGCAGCTCGCTTACTAGCGGCGGACACAACTTTCGTAATGAGCAGTTCTTC. Encoded protein: CASSSLTSGGHNFRNEQFF.

The chain is built from TRBV7-9 and TRBJ1-6; 7 positions match TRBD1. Germline assignment: CDR1 SEHNR and CDR2 FQNEAQ (reference sequence). The CDR3 contains 14 residues. V was clipped by 5 bases and J by 9 bases; unmatched bases: 7. For the CDR3, the DNA is TGTGCCAGCAGCCCCGACAGGGAGAGTTCACCCCTCCACTTT. This encodes CASSPDRESSPLHF.

This clone was recorded only once. V usage is TRBV5-4 and J usage is TRBJ2-7; TRBD2 aligns across 10 bases. Losses at the gene ends were 4 bases for V and 4 bases for J; bases not matched to a gene: 5. The germline gives CDR1 SGHNT, CDR2 YYREEE (reference sequence). This CDR3 has 14 amino acids. The CDR3 nucleotides read TGTGCCAGCAGCCGCCGGACTAGCGGATACGAGCAGTACTTC. Protein sequence: CASSRRTSGYEQYF.

V usage is TRBV3-1 (or the pseudogene TRBV3-2) and J usage is TRBJ2-5; D might be TRBD1 (5 bases). Germline values: CDR1 LGHDT, CDR2 YNNKEL (reference sequence). The CDR3 covers 13 residues. The germline V and J ends were trimmed by 4 bases and 3 bases, with 9 bases remaining between them. In nucleotides, the CDR3 is TGTGCCAGCAGCCGAAGGGGCGAAGAGACCCAGTACTTC. Translating it yields CASSRRGEETQYF.

This clone turned up a few times. This rearrangement joins TRBV7-9 to TRBJ2-7, with D perhaps TRBD2 (5 bases). V shed 7 bases and J shed 3 bases, with 16 bases lying between them. The germline V gene encodes CDR1 SEHNR and CDR2 FQNEAQ (reference sequence). This CDR3 has 14 residues. The CDR3 sequence: CASTQYTEGYEQYF. The CDR3 DNA reads TGTGCCAGCACCCAATACACTGAGGGCTACGAGCAGTACTTC.

With regard to this clone: This sample also contains other DNA sequences that code for the same CDR3. CDR3 amino acids: CASSLRQGNQPQHF. The CDR3 bases are TGTGCCAGCAGTCTCCGACAGGGCAATCAGCCCCAGCATTTT. The chain employs TRBV28 and TRBJ1-5, with a weak D call TRBD1 (6 bases). Trimming cost V 5 bases and J 2 bases, with 10 bases left between them. The CDR3 is 14 residues long. Looked up from germline, CDR1 is MDHEN and CDR2 is SYDVKM.

V is TRBV30 and J is TRBJ1-5; 7 nucleotides agree with TRBD1. This CDR3 spans 13 amino acids. The V and J ends lost 3 bases and 4 bases, in that order; junction bases with no gene match: 3. In germline, CDR1 is GTSNPN, CDR2 SVGIG (reference sequence). The CDR3 reads CAWRGQPNQPQHF. CDR3 DNA sequence: TGTGCCTGGAGGGGACAGCCGAATCAGCCCCAGCATTTT.

V gene TRBV5-5 combines with J gene TRBJ2-1, with D possibly TRBD2 on 5 matching bases. The CDR3 extends over 13 amino acids. CDR1 SGHKS and CDR2 YYEKEE come from the germline V gene (reference sequence). V lost 1 base and J lost 8, with 10 bases in between. This CDR3 reads CASSLTSIDEQFF. The CDR3 DNA reads as TGTGCCAGCAGCTTGACTAGTATCGATGAGCAGTTCTTC.

The chain employs TRBV30 and TRBJ1-2; D is ambiguous. The CDR3 consists of 12 residues. CDR1 and CDR2 from the germline V gene are GTSNPN and SVGIG (reference sequence). Between the trimmed V and J ends, which lost 4 bases and 3 bases, there was a span of 9 bases. CDR3 in amino acids: CAWNRGDYGYTF. Here the CDR3 DNA reads TGTGCCTGGAATCGGGGTGACTATGGCTACACCTTC. The whole variable domain, filled in from reference TRBV30 and TRBJ1-2, reads SQTIHQWPATLVQPVGSPLSLECTVEGTSNPNLYWYRQAAGRGLQLLFYSVGIGQISSEVPQNLSASRPQDRQFILSSKKLLLSDSGFYLCAWNRGDYGYTFGSGTRLTVV.

The genes are TRBV7-6 and TRBJ2-5; no clear D gene. Germline V lookup: CDR1 SGHVS, CDR2 FNYEAQ. Between the trimmed V and J ends, which lost 10 bases and 5 bases, there was a span of 14 bases. The CDR3 is made up of 12 amino acids. The CDR3 protein is CATFTEPETQYF. CDR3 in DNA: TGTGCCACGTTTACAGAGCCCGAGACCCAGTACTTC.

V gene TRBV15 combines with J gene TRBJ2-2; TRBD1 might be the D (6 bases). Germline V gives CDR1 LNHNV, CDR2 YYDKDF (reference sequence). V lost 0 bases and J 1 base, leaving 12 bases between the germline ends. The CDR3 is made up of 17 amino acids. CDR3: CATSRERGIGNTGELFF. CDR3 bases: TGTGCCACCAGCAGAGAGAGGGGGATCGGGAACACCGGGGAGCTGTTTTTT.

This clone was seen a few times. The chain couples TRBV27 to TRBJ1-6, with 7 bases identical to TRBD1. V was clipped by 2 bases and J by 11 bases; unmatched bases: 18. The CDR3 contains 18 residues. Germline CDR1 MNHEY, CDR2 SMNVEV (reference sequence). The CDR3 reads CASSLEAQLTGISAPLHF. CDR3 sequence (DNA): TGTGCCAGCAGTTTAGAGGCCCAATTGACAGGGATAAGTGCACCCCTCCACTTT.

This rearrangement joins TRBV19 to TRBJ2-6, with D unclear. V lost 5 bases and J 4 bases, leaving 12 bases between the germline ends. Looked up from germline, CDR1 is LNHDA and CDR2 is SQIVND (reference sequence). The length of the CDR3 is 15 residues. CDR3 amino acids: CASSPNMEGANVLTF. Written as DNA, the CDR3 is TGTGCCAGTAGTCCGAACATGGAGGGGGCCAACGTCCTGACTTTC. The full variable domain, completed using reference TRBV19 and TRBJ2-6, is DGGITQSPKYLFRKEGQNVTLSCEQNLNHDAMYWYRQDPGQGLRLIYYSQIVNDFQKGDIAEGYSVSREKKESFPLTVTSAQKNPTAFYLCASSPNMEGANVLTFGAGSRLTVL.

The rearrangement joins TRBV10-3 to TRBJ2-1; perhaps TRBD2 as D (6 bases). The CDR3 runs to 12 residues. Per germline, CDR1 ENHRY and CDR2 SYGVKD. The germline V and J ends were trimmed by 8 bases and 14 bases, with 19 bases remaining between them. The CDR3 loop is CAIGTDRPGEFF. As DNA, the CDR3 is TGTGCCATCGGGACTGACCGCCCGGGGGAGTTCTTC.

The chain carries TRBV5-1 and TRBJ2-1; 12 nucleotides align to TRBD2. In germline, CDR1 is SGHRS, CDR2 YFSETQ. The CDR3 sequence is 15 residues long. V shed 0 bases, J shed 7 bases, and the junction held 2 bases outside the gene matches. The CDR3, as DNA: TGCGCCAGCAGCTTGGATACTAGCGGGGGGAATGAGCAGTTCTTC. Amino acid sequence: CASSLDTSGGNEQFF.

The chain recombines TRBV3-1 (or the pseudogene TRBV3-2) with TRBJ2-3; D not certain. The CDR3 extends over 11 amino acids. Germline CDR1 LGHDT, CDR2 YNNKEL (reference sequence). The V gene lost 6 bases and the J gene lost 6 bases, with 7 bases spanning the gap. Here the CDR3 DNA reads TGTGCCAGCAGGGAGAAGGATACGCAGTATTTT. Its protein product is CASREKDTQYF.

The chain links TRBV10-3 to TRBJ2-3; 8 bases match TRBD2. CDR3 length: 15 residues. Looked up from germline, CDR1 is ENHRY and CDR2 is SYGVKD. The trim removed 0 bases at V and 5 bases at J, leaving 4 bases unmatched. In DNA form, the CDR3 reads TGTGCCATCAGTGAGTCTAGCGGGGCTATAGATACGCAGTATTTT. Translated, it gives CAISESSGAIDTQYF.

This clone was observed a handful of times. The CDR3 DNA follows: TGTGCCAGCAGTTACCCTAGGGGGCAGAGCAATCAGCCCCAGCATTTT. Translating gives CASSYPRGQSNQPQHF. This chain links TRBV28 with TRBJ1-5, with 7 bases that match TRBD1. Germline lookup yields CDR1 MDHEN and CDR2 SYDVKM. J lost 1 base, V lost 4 bases, and 7 bases had no gene match. CDR3 length equals 16 residues.

This clone turned up a few times. The chain recombines TRBV30 with TRBJ2-3; D is perhaps TRBD2 (6 bases). In germline, CDR1 is GTSNPN, CDR2 SVGIG (reference sequence). The CDR3 contains 14 residues. Trimming took 3 bases from V and 2 from J, leaving 12 bases between them. The CDR3 region has the DNA TGTGCCTGGAGCGAGGGACTTGTCACAGATACGCAGTATTTT. Its protein product is CAWSEGLVTDTQYF.

The rearrangement uses TRBV7-2 and TRBJ2-2, with D possibly being TRBD2 (5 bases). The CDR3 has 16 amino acids. The ends were cut back, 1 base at V and 1 base at J, with 10 bases in the middle. CDR1 and CDR2 from the germline V gene are SGHTA and FQGNSA. In DNA, the CDR3 is TGTGCCAGCAGCTTAGTGGCGGGCCTGAACACCGGGGAGCTGTTTTTT. As protein: CASSLVAGLNTGELFF.